What follows are 32 T cell receptor beta chains derived from one specimen sequenced in a study of blood T cell repertoires in COVID-19. Assay used: immunoSEQ multiplex PCR; TCRdb lists only in-frame clones, some missing. The data contain fewer than 700,000 clones, around nine tenths of them singletons. Sequencing input: peripheral blood. These receptors came from a woman aged 50 to 60 with COVID-19, enrolled during active disease.

This chain connects TRBV24-1 to TRBJ2-3; D is unresolved. Germline V gene sequence: CDR1 KGHDR, CDR2 SFDVKD. Deletions cut 4 bases from V and 3 bases from J, with 16 bases between. The length of the CDR3 is 16 residues. CDR3 coding DNA: TGTGCCACCAGTGACTCCGAGGCCCCTTCGACAGATACGCAGTATTTT. It yields the protein CATSDSEAPSTDTQYF.

This chain uses TRBV9 with TRBJ2-7; a possible D gene is TRBD2 (5 bases). Germline-derived CDR1 and CDR2 are SGDLS and YYNGEE. V dropped 0 bases and J dropped 2 bases, with 9 bases sitting between them. The CDR3 consists of 14 residues. The CDR3 reads CASSVDDGAYEQYF. The CDR3 bases are TGTGCCAGCAGCGTAGATGACGGGGCCTACGAGCAGTACTTC.

The gene calls are TRBV11-2 and TRBJ1-3; tentative D call: TRBD1 (6 bases). The CDR3 has 18 amino acids. With 2 bases removed from V and 1 base from J, the gap between germline ends came to 18 bases. Germline CDR1 SGHAT, CDR2 FQNNGV. CDR3 in DNA: TGTGCCAGCAGCTTAAGTATCCTAGGGACATTTTCTGGAAACACCATATATTTT. Protein sequence: CASSLSILGTFSGNTIYF.

V usage is TRBV20-1 and J usage is TRBJ1-2; perhaps TRBD1 as D (5 bases). V lost 3 bases and J lost 3, with 8 bases in between. Germline V gene sequence: CDR1 DFQATT, CDR2 SNEGSKA (reference sequence). The CDR3 has 12 amino acids. This CDR3 reads CSASQGDYGYTF. In DNA, the CDR3 is TGCAGTGCTAGTCAGGGTGACTATGGCTACACCTTC.

The chain couples TRBV30 to TRBJ2-3, with a weak D call TRBD2 (5 bases). This CDR3 region has 13 residues. The V gene lost 2 bases and the J gene lost 5 bases, with 11 bases spanning the gap. Germline-derived CDR1 and CDR2 are GTSNPN and SVGIG (reference sequence). The DNA of the CDR3 is TGTGCCTGGAGTAATAATCGGGGAGATACGCAGTATTTT. Residues: CAWSNNRGDTQYF.

This clone came up a few times. The V gene is TRBV28, the J gene TRBJ1-6, with D possibly TRBD1 on 5 matching bases. Between the trimmed V and J ends, which lost 5 bases and 11 bases, there was a span of 10 bases. CDR1 is MDHEN and CDR2 is SYDVKM in the germline V gene. CDR3 length: 12 residues. The CDR3 DNA sequence: TGTGCCAGCAGTACCCCGGGGGCACCCCTCCACTTT. It specifies CASSTPGAPLHF.

This clone was seen only a few times. J is TRBJ1-5 and V is TRBV28; D remains ambiguous. The CDR3 runs to 16 residues. Germline CDR1 is MDHEN and CDR2 is SYDVKM. V lost 3 bases and J 7 bases, leaving 19 bases between the germline ends. The CDR3 DNA reads TGTGCCAGCAGTTTCGGGAGAAGTGCGTTGGGGCAGCCCCAGCATTTT. This gives the protein CASSFGRSALGQPQHF.

The chain combines TRBV7-9 with TRBJ2-7, with no clear D. CDR3 length equals 12 residues. V was trimmed by 5 bases and J by 7 bases, leaving 12 bases between them. The germline CDR1 and CDR2 sequences are SEHNR and FQNEAQ (reference sequence). The CDR3 DNA reads as TGTGCCAGCAGCCAAACACCCTGGGAGCAGTACTTC. Protein: CASSQTPWEQYF.

Points on this clone: Other DNA sequences in this sample translate to the same CDR3. The rearrangement uses TRBV6-5 and TRBJ2-3; D unresolved. V shed 6 bases and J shed 2 bases, with 9 bases lying between them. Germline V gives CDR1 MNHEY, CDR2 SVGAGI. This CDR3 is built from 13 residues. The CDR3 DNA reads TGTGCCAGCAGCCCACAGATCACAGATACGCAGTATTTT. Translating gives CASSPQITDTQYF.

The chain recombines TRBV5-1 with TRBJ1-3, with D possibly being TRBD1 (6 bases). Per germline, CDR1 SGHRS and CDR2 YFSETQ. V was cut by 4 bases and J by 0 bases, with 14 bases left in between. The CDR3 covers 16 residues. The CDR3 nucleotides are TGCGCCAGCAGCCCCCGGGGGGCCTTCTCTGGAAACACCATATATTTT. Protein: CASSPRGAFSGNTIYF. Supplemented by reference TRBV5-1 and TRBJ1-3, the full variable domain reads KAGVTQTPRYLIKTRGQQVTLSCSPISGHRSVSWYQQTPGQGLQFLFEYFSETQRNKGNFPGRFSGRQFSNSRSEMNVSTLELGDSALYLCASSPRGAFSGNTIYFGEGSWLTVV.

The chain carries TRBV18 and TRBJ2-7, with D possibly being TRBD2 (5 bases). The CDR3 totals 14 residues. The ends were cut back, 8 bases at V and 0 bases at J, with 14 bases in the middle. Per germline, CDR1 KGHSH and CDR2 LQKENI. The CDR3 sequence is CASTRSGTSYEQYF. The CDR3 coding sequence is TGTGCCAGCACCCGGAGCGGAACCTCCTACGAGCAGTACTTC.

The chain recombines TRBV7-9 with TRBJ1-3; 7 bases are shared with TRBD1. V gave up 5 bases and J gave up 4 bases; unmatched junction bases: 5. The CDR3 loop spans 14 amino acids. Per the germline V gene, CDR1 is SEHNR and CDR2 is FQNEAQ (reference sequence). The CDR3 region has the DNA TGTGCCAGCAGCCCCAGGGGGACAGGAAACACCATATATTTT. It codes for CASSPRGTGNTIYF.

The CDR3: CASSQAARQDEPGNTIYF. Written as DNA, the CDR3 is TGCGCCAGCAGCCAAGCTGCGCGACAGGATGAACCTGGAAACACCATATATTTT. The genes are TRBV4-1 and TRBJ1-3, with D possibly matching TRBD1 (6 bases). V gave up 1 base and J gave up 2 bases, with 18 bases separating them. The CDR3 is 18 amino acids. The germline V gene encodes CDR1 MGHRA and CDR2 YSYEKL.

As for this clone: This sample also contains other DNA sequences that code for the same CDR3. The chain is built from TRBV12-3 or TRBV12-4 and TRBJ2-3, with D hard to call. This CDR3 has 11 amino acids. V lost 3 bases and J lost 6, with 4 bases in between. CDR3 sequence reads: CASSFGDTQYF. In DNA form, the CDR3 reads TGTGCCAGCAGTTTCGGGGATACGCAGTATTTT.

The chain couples TRBV6-1 to TRBJ1-1; 7 nucleotides agree with TRBD1. The CDR3 spans 13 residues. V lost 1 base to trimming and J lost 5 bases; unmatched junction nucleotides: 1. From germline, CDR1 is MNHNS and CDR2 SASEGT. CDR3 protein: CASSEVTGTEAFF. Here the CDR3 DNA reads TGTGCCAGCAGTGAAGTGACAGGGACTGAAGCTTTCTTT.

The rearrangement uses TRBV10-3 and TRBJ1-3, with D unclear. The CDR3 sequence is 14 residues long. CDR1 is ENHRY and CDR2 is SYGVKD in the germline V gene. Deletions cut 6 bases from V and 0 bases from J, with 9 bases between. Written as DNA, the CDR3 is TGTGCCATCAGGGAAGGGAGCTCTGGAAACACCATATATTTT. It codes for CAIREGSSGNTIYF.

The V call is TRBV7-8, the J call TRBJ2-2; tentative D call: TRBD2 (5 bases). Per germline, CDR1 SGHVS and CDR2 FQNEAQ. The CDR3 has 16 residues. Trimming left V 4 bases short and J 7 bases short, with 19 bases between. The CDR3 DNA sequence: TGTGCCAGCAGCTCCATCCGCGGACTTATGGGCGGGGAGCTGTTTTTT. It codes for CASSSIRGLMGGELFF.

V is TRBV19 and J is TRBJ1-2; D remains ambiguous. This CDR3 has 14 amino acids. Germline lookup yields CDR1 LNHDA and CDR2 SQIVND (reference sequence). The V and J ends lost 7 bases and 4 bases respectively, with 16 bases between them. The CDR3 DNA sequence: TGTGCCAGTACCCCCCGAACAGCTACCTATGGCTACACCTTC. This gives the protein CASTPRTATYGYTF.

A remark on this clone: Its ends do not fully match the called genes, so a read error is possible. The chain joins TRBV24-1 to TRBJ2-5; 9 bases map to TRBD1. This CDR3 is 16 amino acids long. CDR1 and CDR2 from the germline V gene are KGHDR and SFDVKD. This CDR3 is CADFDRGRLYQETQYF. The CDR3 DNA reads TGTGCCGACTTCGACAGGGGGAGACTTTACCAGGAGACCCAGTACTTC.

The V and J genes are TRBV2 and TRBJ1-4; 11 bases align to TRBD1. The CDR3 spans 16 residues. CDR1 and CDR2 from the germline V gene are SNHLY and FYNNEI. The ends lost 4 bases at V and 8 bases at J; junction bases unmatched: 9. CDR3 sequence reads: CASSALGTGGEEKLFF. CDR3 DNA sequence: TGTGCCAGCAGTGCGCTTGGGACAGGGGGGGAAGAAAAACTGTTTTTT.

V and J are TRBV3-1 (or the pseudogene TRBV3-2) and TRBJ1-5; no firm D call. Trimming removed 3 bases from V and 9 bases from J, with 18 bases in between. The CDR3 covers 15 residues. CDR1 and CDR2 from the germline V gene are LGHDT and YNNKEL (reference sequence). The CDR3 is CASSQDRAAEAPQHF. The CDR3 bases are TGTGCCAGCAGCCAGGATCGGGCAGCGGAGGCGCCCCAGCATTTT.

This sequence joins TRBV5-4 and TRBJ2-1; 10 positions match TRBD1. V dropped 2 bases and J dropped 9; count of bases not matched to a gene: 14. CDR1 and CDR2 (germline): SGHNT, YYREEE (reference sequence). The CDR3 covers 17 residues. In DNA form, the CDR3 reads TGTGCCAGCAGCTTTCCCGGGACAGGGGCAATAGAGAGTGAGCAGTTCTTC. Translating it yields CASSFPGTGAIESEQFF. The full variable domain, with the rest looked up from reference TRBV5-4 and TRBJ2-1, is ETGVTQSPTHLIKTRGQQVTLRCSSQSGHNTVSWYQQALGQGPQFIFQYYREEENGRGNFPPRFSGLQFPNYSSELNVNALELDDSALYLCASSFPGTGAIESEQFFGPGTRLTVL.

V and J are TRBV10-3 and TRBJ2-7, with a weak D call TRBD1 (6 bases). The CDR3 contains 15 residues. V was clipped by 0 bases and J by 5 bases, with 14 bases between them. CDR1 and CDR2 from the germline V gene are ENHRY and SYGVKD. CDR3: CAISESMGAGNEQYF. CDR3 DNA sequence: TGTGCCATCAGTGAGTCAATGGGGGCAGGGAACGAGCAGTACTTC.

The chain has TRBV5-1 and TRBJ2-7; TRBD1 matches 9 bases. V trimming: 2 bases; J trimming: 6 bases; junction bases outside the gene matches: 9. There are 15 residues in the CDR3. Germline CDR1 and CDR2: SGHRS and YFSETQ. DNA of the CDR3: TGCGCCAGCAGCTTACTCAGGACAGGGGAGGGCGAGCAGTACTTC. This translates into CASSLLRTGEGEQYF.

This chain uses TRBV29-1 with TRBJ1-6, with D possibly being TRBD1 (5 bases). Trimming stripped 4 bases from V and 7 bases from J, with 11 bases between. The CDR3 has 13 amino acids. CDR1 is SQVTM, CDR2 ANQGSEA, per germline. Here the CDR3 DNA reads TGCAGCGTTGGGGGGGACCACAATTCACCCCTCCACTTT. Its translation is CSVGGDHNSPLHF. Together with reference TRBV29-1 and TRBJ1-6, the CDR3 gives the full variable domain: SAVISQKPSRDICQRGTSLTIQCQVDSQVTMMFWYRQQPGQSLTLIATANQGSEATYESGFVIDKFPISRPNLTFSTLTVSNMSPEDSSIYLCSVGGDHNSPLHFGNGTRLTVT.

This clone occurred a few times. The junction differs from germline at one of its ends, possibly a read error. V is TRBV4-2 and J is TRBJ2-7; D possibly corresponds to TRBD1 (6 bases). This CDR3 region has 15 residues. Germline V gene sequence: CDR1 LGHNA, CDR2 YNFKEQ. The CDR3 region has the DNA TGTGCCAGCAGCAAAGAATCAGGGGTTCCTGAGGAGCAGTACTTC. This translates into CASSKESGVPEEQYF.

The chain is built from TRBV30 and TRBJ2-1; 8 bases align to TRBD2. The V gene end was trimmed by 4 bases and the J gene end by 0 bases; junction bases not matched to a gene: 14. The CDR3 has 18 amino acids. The germline CDR1 and CDR2 sequences are GTSNPN and SVGIG (reference sequence). The CDR3 DNA reads TGTGCCTGGACCGAGAAACGGGGGGGGCGGAGCTCCTACAATGAGCAGTTCTTC. Encoded protein: CAWTEKRGGRSSYNEQFF. Together with reference TRBV30 and TRBJ2-1, the CDR3 gives the full variable domain: SQTIHQWPATLVQPVGSPLSLECTVEGTSNPNLYWYRQAAGRGLQLLFYSVGIGQISSEVPQNLSASRPQDRQFILSSKKLLLSDSGFYLCAWTEKRGGRSSYNEQFFGPGTRLTVL.

This clone was seen a single time. J is TRBJ2-4 and V is TRBV5-4; TRBD2 agrees at 10 bases. Germline V lookup: CDR1 SGHNT, CDR2 YYREEE (reference sequence). The CDR3 has 17 residues. Trimming cost V 1 base and J 0 bases; bases outside gene matches: 4. CDR3: CASSLPASGGAKNIQYF. As DNA, the CDR3 is TGTGCCAGCAGCTTGCCTGCTAGCGGGGGAGCCAAAAACATTCAGTACTTC.

This clone was counted once. This chain links TRBV5-1 with TRBJ1-2; 12 bases match TRBD1. V shed 3 bases and J 8 bases; nucleotides not matched to a gene: 14. The CDR3 spans 17 residues. Germline V gene lookup returns CDR1 SGHRS and CDR2 YFSETQ. CDR3: CASSSARDRGLSRGYTF. In nucleotides, the CDR3 is TGCGCCAGCAGCTCAGCCCGGGACAGGGGGCTATCCCGAGGCTACACCTTC.

CDR3 region: CAISEGRTEAFF. DNA for the CDR3: TGTGCCATCAGTGAGGGCAGAACTGAAGCTTTCTTT. This sequence joins TRBV10-3 and TRBJ1-1; D gene ambiguous. V dropped 2 bases and J dropped 5 bases, with 6 bases sitting between them. The CDR3 is made up of 12 amino acids. The germline gives CDR1 ENHRY, CDR2 SYGVKD.

This chain connects TRBV11-2 to TRBJ2-3, with D possibly TRBD2 on 5 matching bases. The CDR3 covers 14 residues. The V end lost 4 bases, the J end lost 3 bases, and 11 bases lay between the germline ends. The germline V gene has CDR1 SGHAT and CDR2 FQNNGV. The DNA for the CDR3 is TGTGCCAGCAGCTCCCGACCGGGAACAGATACGCAGTATTTT. Protein: CASSSRPGTDTQYF.

V is TRBV20-1 and J is TRBJ1-6; D not resolved. Germline V gene sequence: CDR1 DFQATT, CDR2 SNEGSKA (reference sequence). The germline V and J ends were trimmed by 3 bases and 9 bases, with 9 bases remaining between them. The CDR3 contains 12 residues. CDR3 DNA sequence: TGCAGTGCTAGTTCCGGGAGTTCACCCCTCCACTTT. Encoded protein: CSASSGSSPLHF.